The 11 T cell receptor beta chains given below trace back to one sample, sequenced in a study of T cell responses to AZD1222 COVID-19 vaccine. TCRdb keeps only in-frame clones here, not all; method: immunoSEQ multiplex PCR. This table has 130,000 or so clones, 80% to 95% appearing once. The specimen was peripheral blood, collected on day 0 of MenACWY control vaccination. The receptors come from an adult in good health.

The genes are TRBV6-4 and TRBJ2-3; 9 bases align to TRBD2. Looked up from germline, CDR1 is MRHNA and CDR2 is SNTAGT. J gave up 9 bases and V 5 bases, and 12 bases lay outside the gene matches. The CDR3 consists of 15 residues. CDR3 nucleotides: TGTGCCAGCAGTTCTCTAGCGGGGACCCAGGGGACGCAGTATTTT. Translated: CASSSLAGTQGTQYF.

The chain links TRBV4-3 to TRBJ2-1, with a weak D call TRBD1 (6 bases). The CDR3 is made up of 15 amino acids. Trimming took 3 bases from V and 0 from J, leaving 9 bases between them. The V gene's germline CDR1 is LGHNA and CDR2 YSLEER. CDR3 protein: CASSQGRGSYNEQFF. The CDR3 nucleotides are TGCGCCAGCAGCCAGGGCAGGGGCTCCTACAATGAGCAGTTCTTC.

The chain uses TRBV3-1 (or the pseudogene TRBV3-2) and TRBJ2-7; TRBD2 aligns across 8 bases. Looked up from germline, CDR1 is LGHDT and CDR2 is YNNKEL (reference sequence). J gave up 0 bases and V 3 bases, and 13 bases lay outside the gene matches. This CDR3 has 18 residues. The CDR3 DNA reads as TGTGCCAGCAGCCATCGTGTTAGCGGGAACCTTCCCTCCTACGAGCAGTACTTC. Translating it yields CASSHRVSGNLPSYEQYF.

The chain uses TRBV2 and TRBJ1-1; D remains ambiguous. Germline V lookup: CDR1 SNHLY, CDR2 FYNNEI. The ends were cut back, 4 bases at V and 3 bases at J, with 15 bases in the middle. The CDR3 runs to 15 residues. DNA of the CDR3: TGTGCCAGCAGTGCCCGGGGAGGGTGGGACACTGAAGCTTTCTTT. The encoded protein is CASSARGGWDTEAFF.

The chain links TRBV2 to TRBJ1-1, with TRBD1 matching 8 bases. J was trimmed by 10 bases and V by 10 bases; bases with no gene match: 14. There are 13 residues in the CDR3. Per the germline V gene, CDR1 is SNHLY and CDR2 is FYNNEI. CDR3 in DNA: TGTGCCACCTCGAACCGGGACAGGCAAAGAGCTTTCTTT. Protein: CATSNRDRQRAFF.

This clone occurred once. This chain joins TRBV10-3 and TRBJ1-1; D not certain. Germline-derived CDR1 and CDR2 are ENHRY and SYGVKD. The V gene lost 0 bases and the J gene lost 2 bases, with 7 bases spanning the gap. There are 14 residues in the CDR3. CDR3 DNA sequence: TGTGCCATCAGTGAGTCAGGCTTTAACACTGAAGCTTTCTTT. This encodes CAISESGFNTEAFF.

This clone was found once. This chain uses TRBV6-5 with TRBJ1-4; D may be TRBD1 (5 bases). Germline lookup yields CDR1 MNHEY and CDR2 SVGAGI. Trimming cost V 4 bases and J 7 bases, with 16 bases left between them. The CDR3 has 15 residues. The CDR3: CASSLDFGGGEKLFF. DNA for the CDR3: TGTGCCAGCAGTTTGGACTTCGGCGGGGGTGAAAAACTGTTTTTT.

V is TRBV6-6 and J is TRBJ1-2; D uncertain. CDR1 and CDR2 (germline): MNHNY, SVGAGI (reference sequence). The ends were cut back, 2 bases at V and 8 bases at J, with 15 bases in the middle. The CDR3 runs to 14 residues. CDR3 DNA: TGTGCCAGCAGTTACCCCGGTACTTTTTGGGGCTACACCTTC. This sequence encodes CASSYPGTFWGYTF.

This chain connects TRBV19 to TRBJ2-7; 11 nucleotides match TRBD2. CDR1 is LNHDA and CDR2 is SQIVND in the germline V gene (reference sequence). The V gene end was trimmed by 4 bases and the J gene end by 8 bases; junction bases not matched to a gene: 7. This CDR3 region has 14 residues. This CDR3 reads CASSTTSGAWKQYF. CDR3 DNA sequence: TGTGCCAGTAGTACGACTAGCGGGGCCTGGAAGCAGTACTTC.

The CDR3 DNA reads TGTGCCAGCAGCTTAGCGCTGCCTGCCTACAATGAGCAGTTCTTC. Its translation is CASSLALPAYNEQFF. The chain joins TRBV7-8 to TRBJ2-1, with no clear D. Trimming pared 0 bases from V and 2 bases from J, leaving 8 bases between. This CDR3 spans 15 amino acids. The V gene's germline CDR1 is SGHVS and CDR2 FQNEAQ.

This chain links TRBV5-1 with TRBJ1-6; D remains ambiguous. V was shortened by 4 bases and J by 0 bases, with 20 bases between the two germline ends. The CDR3 is 19 amino acids. The V gene's germline CDR1 is SGHRS and CDR2 YFSETQ. CDR3 nucleotides: TGCGCCAGCAGCCCCGGAGGTACATTCTCCAGCTCCTATAATTCACCCCTCCACTTT. It yields the protein CASSPGGTFSSSYNSPLHF.